Below are 10 T cell receptor beta chains sequenced from a single sample in a study of blood T cells in healthy people across ages (dated by TCRdb to between 2014 and 2017). Library preparation employed 5' RACE. The data were produced on an Illumina HiSeq 2500. A second PCR of roughly 6 to 12 cycles was performed with a sample-barcoded 5' primer and a J-beta primer mix. The public reads were reprocessed in TCRdb via fastp at Q25 and MiXCR, keeping in-frame beta chains. Under each unique CDR3 protein, matching rows form one entry showing the most common genes and DNA. The sample includes about 570,000 distinct CDR3 sequences, with approximately 30% observed a single time. About a fifth of the sample belongs to the ten largest clones. The material sequenced was blood. These TCRs come from a woman in her 70s in good health.

About this clonotype itself: A junction end diverges from the germline sequence, so it may reflect a read error. V and J are TRBV29-1 and TRBJ1-2; D uncertain. From germline, CDR1 is SQVTM and CDR2 ANQGSEA. The CDR3 consists of 11 residues. The CDR3: CSVETYYGYTF. CDR3 DNA sequence: TGCAGCGTTGAAACGTACTACGGCTACACCTTC.

This clonotype was seen more than once but under ten times. V is TRBV7-2 and J is TRBJ1-4; D gene unclear. This CDR3 is built from 12 residues. Germline V gene data show CDR1 as SGHTA and CDR2 as FQGNSA. V lost 7 bases and J lost 11, with 14 bases in between. The CDR3 DNA follows: TGTGCCAGCACTCCGGGAGGTGGGAAACTGTTTTTT. Protein: CASTPGGGKLFF. Full variable domain (missing parts from reference TRBV7-2 and TRBJ1-4): GAGVSQSPSNKVTEKGKDVELRCDPISGHTALYWYRQSLGQGLEFLIYFQGNSAPDKSGLPSDRFSAERTGGSVSTLTIQRTQQEDSAVYLCASTPGGGKLFFGSGTQLSVL.

V gene TRBV21-1 combines with J gene TRBJ1-2; TRBD1 is the table's D call and was not checked against the DNA. TRBV21-1 is termed a pseudogene. The CDR3 has 15 amino acids. The CDR3 region is CASSTRQGVKGGYTF. CDR3 sequence (DNA): TGTGCCAGCAGCACCCGACAGGGAGTCAAAGGTGGCTACACCTTC.

The chain joins TRBV10-3 to TRBJ2-3; tentative D call: TRBD2 (6 bases). Germline V gene lookup returns CDR1 ENHRY and CDR2 SYGVKD. V was shortened by 6 bases and J by 5 bases, with 18 bases between the two germline ends. The CDR3 has 15 residues. The CDR3 sequence: CAIRSQGRRGDTQYF. CDR3 nucleotides: TGTGCCATCAGATCTCAGGGTAGGAGGGGAGATACGCAGTATTTT.

The chain combines TRBV19 with TRBJ1-2; D gene unclear. The V and J ends lost 0 bases and 4 bases respectively, with 9 bases between them. The CDR3 sequence is 14 residues long. The germline CDR1 and CDR2 sequences are LNHDA and SQIVND (reference sequence). Here the CDR3 DNA reads TGTGCCAGTAGTATAGATCACCGGATCTATGGCTACACCTTC. Translated, it gives CASSIDHRIYGYTF. The whole variable domain, filled in from reference TRBV19 and TRBJ1-2, reads DGGITQSPKYLFRKEGQNVTLSCEQNLNHDAMYWYRQDPGQGLRLIYYSQIVNDFQKGDIAEGYSVSREKKESFPLTVTSAQKNPTAFYLCASSIDHRIYGYTFGSGTRLTVV.

The rearrangement joins TRBV5-4 to TRBJ2-5; D might be TRBD2 (6 bases). Per the germline V gene, CDR1 is SGHNT and CDR2 is YYREEE (reference sequence). This CDR3 spans 15 amino acids. The V gene lost 3 bases and the J gene lost 5 bases, with 17 bases spanning the gap. The CDR3 here is CASSSGLNPEETQYF. CDR3 in DNA: TGTGCCAGCAGCTCGGGACTCAACCCTGAGGAGACCCAGTACTTC.

This clonotype has more than one count but fewer than ten. The CDR3 DNA is TGCAGCGTTGATGTCCAGGGATCCTACGAGCAGTACTTC. Residues: CSVDVQGSYEQYF. The rearrangement joins TRBV29-1 to TRBJ2-7, with a weak D call TRBD1 (5 bases). In germline, CDR1 is SQVTM, CDR2 ANQGSEA. The CDR3 is 13 residues long. Trimming removed 3 bases at V and 1 base at J, with 10 bases between.

At least ten counts were recorded for this clonotype. The chain is built from TRBV27 and TRBJ1-2; 9 bases are shared with TRBD1. This CDR3 is built from 15 residues. CDR1 and CDR2 (germline): MNHEY, SMNVEV (reference sequence). V shed 6 bases, J shed 3 bases, and the junction held 8 bases outside the gene matches. The CDR3 DNA sequence: TGTGCCAGCAGGCTATTGACAGGGGGACACTATGGCTACACCTTC. Translation: CASRLLTGGHYGYTF.

The rearrangement links TRBV15 to TRBJ2-2; D remains ambiguous. The CDR3 extends over 15 amino acids. Looked up from germline, CDR1 is LNHNV and CDR2 is YYDKDF (reference sequence). V was pared by 0 bases and J by 4 bases, with 9 bases between. The CDR3 nucleotides are TGTGCCACCAGCAGAGATAAGGGTTTCACCGGGGAGCTGTTTTTT. Residues: CATSRDKGFTGELFF.

The sample holds a few counts of this clonotype. The chain couples TRBV5-1 to TRBJ2-5; no clear D. The ends were cut back, 7 bases at V and 4 bases at J, with 8 bases in the middle. This CDR3 has 11 residues. The V gene's germline CDR1 is SGHRS and CDR2 YFSETQ. The CDR3 DNA reads TGCGCCAGCGCGATACGAGAGACCCAGTACTTC. Translating it yields CASAIRETQYF. The full variable domain, completed using reference TRBV5-1 and TRBJ2-5, is KAGVTQTPRYLIKTRGQQVTLSCSPISGHRSVSWYQQTPGQGLQFLFEYFSETQRNKGNFPGRFSGRQFSNSRSEMNVSTLELGDSALYLCASAIRETQYFGPGTRLLVL.